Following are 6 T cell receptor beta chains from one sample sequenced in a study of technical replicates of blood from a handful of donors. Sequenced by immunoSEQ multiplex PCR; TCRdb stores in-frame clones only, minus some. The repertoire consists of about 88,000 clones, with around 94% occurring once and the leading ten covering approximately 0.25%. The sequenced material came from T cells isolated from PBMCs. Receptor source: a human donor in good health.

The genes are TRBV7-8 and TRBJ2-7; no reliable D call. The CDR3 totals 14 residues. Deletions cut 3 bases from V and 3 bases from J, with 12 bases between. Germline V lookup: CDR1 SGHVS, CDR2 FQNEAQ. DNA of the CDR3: TGTGCCAGCAGCTTCGAAGCGCCAATCTACGAGCAGTACTTC. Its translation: CASSFEAPIYEQYF.

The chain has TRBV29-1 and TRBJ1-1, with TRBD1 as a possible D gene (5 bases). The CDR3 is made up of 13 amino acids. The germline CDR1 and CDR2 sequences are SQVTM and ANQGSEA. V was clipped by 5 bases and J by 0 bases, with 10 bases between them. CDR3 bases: TGCAGCGTTTCTCCGGACATGAACACTGAAGCTTTCTTT. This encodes CSVSPDMNTEAFF.

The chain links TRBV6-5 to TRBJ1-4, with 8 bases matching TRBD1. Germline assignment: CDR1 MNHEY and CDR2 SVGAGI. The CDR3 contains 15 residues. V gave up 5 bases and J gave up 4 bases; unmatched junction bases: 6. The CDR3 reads CASSIGQGYNEKLFF. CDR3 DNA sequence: TGTGCCAGCAGTATAGGACAGGGTTATAATGAAAAACTGTTTTTT.

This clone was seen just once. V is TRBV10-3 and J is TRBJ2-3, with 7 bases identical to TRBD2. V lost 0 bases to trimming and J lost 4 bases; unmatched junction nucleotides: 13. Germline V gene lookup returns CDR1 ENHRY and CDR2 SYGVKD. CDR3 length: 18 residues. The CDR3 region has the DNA TGTGCCATCAGTGAGTCGATTGGGAGGGGAGGTCGGGCAGATACGCAGTATTTT. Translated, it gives CAISESIGRGGRADTQYF.

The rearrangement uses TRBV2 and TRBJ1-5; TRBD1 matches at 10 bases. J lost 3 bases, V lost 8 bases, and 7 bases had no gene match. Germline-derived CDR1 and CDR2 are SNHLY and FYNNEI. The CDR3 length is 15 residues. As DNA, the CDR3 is TGTGCCAGCCGTACCGGGACAGGGGACAATCAGCCCCAGCATTTT. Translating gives CASRTGTGDNQPQHF.

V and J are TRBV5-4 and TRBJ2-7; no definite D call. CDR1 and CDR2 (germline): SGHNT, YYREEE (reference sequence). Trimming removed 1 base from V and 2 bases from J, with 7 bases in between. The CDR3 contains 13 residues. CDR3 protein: CASSLSLTYEQYF. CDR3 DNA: TGTGCCAGCAGCTTGTCCCTTACCTACGAGCAGTACTTC.